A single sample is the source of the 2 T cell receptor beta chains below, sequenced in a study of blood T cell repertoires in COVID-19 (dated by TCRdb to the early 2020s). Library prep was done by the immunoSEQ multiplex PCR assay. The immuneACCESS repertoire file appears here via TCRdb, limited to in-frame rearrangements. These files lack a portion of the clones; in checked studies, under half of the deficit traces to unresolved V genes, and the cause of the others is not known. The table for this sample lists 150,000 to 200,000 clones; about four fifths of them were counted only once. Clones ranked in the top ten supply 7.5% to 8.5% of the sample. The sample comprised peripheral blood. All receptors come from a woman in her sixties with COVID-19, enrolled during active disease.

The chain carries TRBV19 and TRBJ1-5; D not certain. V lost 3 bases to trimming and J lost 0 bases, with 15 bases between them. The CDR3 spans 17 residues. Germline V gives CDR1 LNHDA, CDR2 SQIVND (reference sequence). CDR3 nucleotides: TGTGCCAGTAGTATTCCTAGCGGGGAGTATAGCAATCAGCCCCAGCATTTT. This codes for CASSIPSGEYSNQPQHF.

The CDR3 nucleotides read TGTGCCAGCAGCTTAAACCCCGCCCAGGCAAGGCAGTATTTT. It specifies CASSLNPAQARQYF. V gene TRBV11-1 combines with J gene TRBJ2-3, with no clear D. CDR1 is SGHAT and CDR2 is FQDESV in the germline V gene (reference sequence). The CDR3 has 14 residues. V was clipped by 2 bases and J by 11 bases, with 17 bases between them.